These 2 T cell receptor beta chains share one sample of origin, sequenced in a study of radiotherapy plus CTLA-4 blockade in lung cancer. Data came from immunoSEQ multiplex PCR; TCRdb stores just in-frame clones and leaves some out. The sample contains around 110,000 clones, around 90% of which appear only once. This specimen consisted of peripheral blood, obtained from a patient treated with radiotherapy plus ipilimumab. Receptors originate from a human donor with non-small cell lung cancer that progressed on radiotherapy plus ipilimumab.

The gene calls are TRBV5-8 and TRBJ1-2; D uncertain. Between the trimmed V and J ends, which lost 4 bases and 4 bases, there was a span of 5 bases. The CDR3 is 11 residues long. Germline V gene lookup returns CDR1 SGHTS and CDR2 YDEGEE. The DNA for the CDR3 is TGTGCCAGCAGCACGTCCTATGGCTACACCTTC. Amino acid sequence: CASSTSYGYTF. The full variable domain, in which reference TRBV5-8 and TRBJ1-2 provide the parts outside the CDR3, is EAGVTQSPTHLIKTRGQQATLRCSPISGHTSVYWYQQALGLGLQFLLWYDEGEERNRGNFPPRFSGRQFPNYSSELNVNALELEDSALYLCASSTSYGYTFGSGTRLTVV.

This chain's CDR3 is CASGTNQETQYF. Written as DNA, the CDR3 is TGTGCCTCCGGGACGAACCAAGAGACCCAGTACTTC. V gene TRBV30 combines with J gene TRBJ2-5; the D gene could be TRBD1 or TRBD2 (5 bases each). This CDR3 comprises 12 residues. CDR1 and CDR2 (germline): GTSNPN, SVGIG (reference sequence). V was shortened by 7 bases and J by 0 bases, with 9 bases between the two germline ends.